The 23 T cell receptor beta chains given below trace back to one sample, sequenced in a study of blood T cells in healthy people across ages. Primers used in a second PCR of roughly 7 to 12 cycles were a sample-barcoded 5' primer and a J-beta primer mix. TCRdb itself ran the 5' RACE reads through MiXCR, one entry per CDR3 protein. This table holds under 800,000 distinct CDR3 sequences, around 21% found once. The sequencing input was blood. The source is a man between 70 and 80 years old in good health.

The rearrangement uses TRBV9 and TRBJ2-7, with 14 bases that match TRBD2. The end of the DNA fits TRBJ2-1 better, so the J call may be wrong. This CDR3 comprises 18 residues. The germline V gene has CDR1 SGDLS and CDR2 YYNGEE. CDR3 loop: CASSVAWTSGGFYNEQFF. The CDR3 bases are TGTGCCAGCAGCGTAGCTTGGACTAGCGGGGGGTTTTACAATGAGCAGTTCTTC.

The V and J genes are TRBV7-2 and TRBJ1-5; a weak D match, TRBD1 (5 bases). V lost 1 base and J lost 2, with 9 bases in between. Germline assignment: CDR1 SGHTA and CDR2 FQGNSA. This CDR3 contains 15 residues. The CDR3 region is CASSLGGGGNQPQHF. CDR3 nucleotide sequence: TGTGCCAGCAGCTTAGGTGGGGGGGGCAATCAGCCCCAGCATTTT.

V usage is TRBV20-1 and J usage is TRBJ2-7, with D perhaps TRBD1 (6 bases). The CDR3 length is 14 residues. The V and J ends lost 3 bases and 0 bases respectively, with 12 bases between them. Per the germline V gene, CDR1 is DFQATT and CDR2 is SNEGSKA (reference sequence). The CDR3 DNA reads TGCAGTGCTAGCAACAGGGTGTTCTCCTACGAGCAGTACTTC. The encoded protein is CSASNRVFSYEQYF.

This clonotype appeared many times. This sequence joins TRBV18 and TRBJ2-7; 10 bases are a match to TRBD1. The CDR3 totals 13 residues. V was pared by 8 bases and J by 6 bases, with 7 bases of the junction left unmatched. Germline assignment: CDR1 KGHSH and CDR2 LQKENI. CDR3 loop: CASSPRTGGEQYF. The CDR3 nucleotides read TGTGCCAGCAGTCCACGGACAGGGGGCGAGCAGTACTTC.

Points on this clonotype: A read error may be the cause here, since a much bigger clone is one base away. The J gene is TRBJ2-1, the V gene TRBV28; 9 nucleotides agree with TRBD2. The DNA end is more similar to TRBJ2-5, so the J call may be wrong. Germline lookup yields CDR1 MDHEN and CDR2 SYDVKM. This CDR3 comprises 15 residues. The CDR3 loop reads CASSYSGLAEEAQYF. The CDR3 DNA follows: TGTGCCAGCAGTTACTCGGGACTAGCAGAAGAGGCCCAGTACTTC.

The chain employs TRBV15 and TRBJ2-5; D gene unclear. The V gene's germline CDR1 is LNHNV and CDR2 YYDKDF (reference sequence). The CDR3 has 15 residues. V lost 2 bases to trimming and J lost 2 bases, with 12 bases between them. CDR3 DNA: TGTGCCACCAGCAGAAGTCTCGAATCGCAAGAGACCCAGTACTTC. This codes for CATSRSLESQETQYF.

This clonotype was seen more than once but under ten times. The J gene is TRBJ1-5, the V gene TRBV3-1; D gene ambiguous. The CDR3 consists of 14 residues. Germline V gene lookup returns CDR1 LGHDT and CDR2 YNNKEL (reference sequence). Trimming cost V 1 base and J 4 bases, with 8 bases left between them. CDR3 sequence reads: CASSQGNPNQPQHF. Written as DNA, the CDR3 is TGTGCCAGCAGCCAAGGGAACCCGAATCAGCCCCAGCATTTT. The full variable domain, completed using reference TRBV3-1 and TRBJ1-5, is DTAVSQTPKYLVTQMGNDKSIKCEQNLGHDTMYWYKQDSKKFLKIMFSYNNKELIINETVPNRFSPKSPDKAHLNLHINSLELGDSAVYFCASSQGNPNQPQHFGDGTRLSIL.

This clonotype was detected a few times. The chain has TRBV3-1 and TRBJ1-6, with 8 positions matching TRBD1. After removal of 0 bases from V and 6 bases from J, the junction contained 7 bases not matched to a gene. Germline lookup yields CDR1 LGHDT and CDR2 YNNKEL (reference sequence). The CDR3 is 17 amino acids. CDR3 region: CASSQDRRQGFNSPLHF. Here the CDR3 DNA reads TGTGCCAGCAGCCAAGATCGGCGACAGGGGTTTAATTCACCCCTCCACTTT.

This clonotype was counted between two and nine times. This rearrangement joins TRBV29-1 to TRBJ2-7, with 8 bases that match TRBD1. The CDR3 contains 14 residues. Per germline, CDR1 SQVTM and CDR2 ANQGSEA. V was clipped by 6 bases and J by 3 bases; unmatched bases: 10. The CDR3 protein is CSVTGGSGSYEQYF. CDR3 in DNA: TGCAGCGTCACAGGGGGTTCAGGGAGCTACGAGCAGTACTTC.

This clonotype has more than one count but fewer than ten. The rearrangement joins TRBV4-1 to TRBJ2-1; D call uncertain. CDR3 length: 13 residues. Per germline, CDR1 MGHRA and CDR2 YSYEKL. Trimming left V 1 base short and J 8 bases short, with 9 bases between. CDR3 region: CASSQGVGYEQFF. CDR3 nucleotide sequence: TGCGCCAGCAGCCAAGGAGTCGGATATGAGCAGTTCTTC.

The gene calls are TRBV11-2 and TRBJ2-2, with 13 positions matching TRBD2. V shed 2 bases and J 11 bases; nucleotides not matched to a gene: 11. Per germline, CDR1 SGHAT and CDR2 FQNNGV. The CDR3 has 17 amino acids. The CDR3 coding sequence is TGTGCCAGCAGCTTAAGGACTAGCGGGAGTGGGTTGCCAGAGCTGTTTTTT. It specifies CASSLRTSGSGLPELFF.

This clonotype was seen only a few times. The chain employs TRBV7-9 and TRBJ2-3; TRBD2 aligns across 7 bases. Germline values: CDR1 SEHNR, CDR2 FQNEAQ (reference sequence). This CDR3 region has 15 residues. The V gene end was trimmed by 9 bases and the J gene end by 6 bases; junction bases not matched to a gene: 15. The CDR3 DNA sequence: TGTGCCAGTGGGGGTACTAGCGACCCGAGGGATACGCAGTATTTT. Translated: CASGGTSDPRDTQYF. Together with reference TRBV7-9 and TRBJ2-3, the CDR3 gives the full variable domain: DTGVSQNPRHKITKRGQNVTFRCDPISEHNRLYWYRQTLGQGPEFLTYFQNEAQLEKSRLLSDRFSAERPKGSFSTLEIQRTEQGDSAMYLCASGGTSDPRDTQYFGPGTRLTVL.

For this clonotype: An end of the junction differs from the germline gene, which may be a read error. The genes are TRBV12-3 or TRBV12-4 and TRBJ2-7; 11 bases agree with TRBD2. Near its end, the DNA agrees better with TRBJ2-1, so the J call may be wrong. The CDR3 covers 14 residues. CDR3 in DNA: TGTGTCAGCAGTTTAACTAGCGGGAGCACTGAGCAGTTCTTC. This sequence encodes CVSSLTSGSTEQFF.

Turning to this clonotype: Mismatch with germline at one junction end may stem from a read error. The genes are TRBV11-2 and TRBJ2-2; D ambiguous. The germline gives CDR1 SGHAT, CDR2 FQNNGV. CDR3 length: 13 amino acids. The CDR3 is CASSLGNPGELFF. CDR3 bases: TGTGCCAGCAGCTTAGGGAACCCCGGGGAGCTGTTTTTT. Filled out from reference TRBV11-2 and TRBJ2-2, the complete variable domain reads EAGVAQSPRYKIIEKRQSVAFWCNPISGHATLYWYQQILGQGPKLLIQFQNNGVVDDSQLPKDRFSAERLKGVDSTLKIQPAKLEDSAVYLCASSLGNPGELFFGEGSRLTVL.

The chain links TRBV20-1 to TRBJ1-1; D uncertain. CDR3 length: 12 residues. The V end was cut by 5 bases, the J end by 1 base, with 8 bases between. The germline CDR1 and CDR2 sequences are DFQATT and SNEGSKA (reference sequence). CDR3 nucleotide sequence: TGCAGTGCTTTCAAAGAGAACACTGAAGCTTTCTTT. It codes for CSAFKENTEAFF.

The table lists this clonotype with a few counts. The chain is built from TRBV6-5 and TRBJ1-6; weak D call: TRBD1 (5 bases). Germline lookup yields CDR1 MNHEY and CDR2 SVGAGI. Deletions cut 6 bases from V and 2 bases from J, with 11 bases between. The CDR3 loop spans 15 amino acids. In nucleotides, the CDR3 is TGTGCCAGCAGCCTAGAGGACACCTATAATTCACCCCTCCACTTT. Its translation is CASSLEDTYNSPLHF.

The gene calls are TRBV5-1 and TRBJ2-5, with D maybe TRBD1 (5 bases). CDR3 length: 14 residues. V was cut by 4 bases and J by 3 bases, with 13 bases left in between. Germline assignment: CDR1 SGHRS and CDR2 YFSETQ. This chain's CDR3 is CASSMAGAEETQYF. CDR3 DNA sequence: TGCGCCAGCAGCATGGCTGGGGCAGAAGAGACCCAGTACTTC.

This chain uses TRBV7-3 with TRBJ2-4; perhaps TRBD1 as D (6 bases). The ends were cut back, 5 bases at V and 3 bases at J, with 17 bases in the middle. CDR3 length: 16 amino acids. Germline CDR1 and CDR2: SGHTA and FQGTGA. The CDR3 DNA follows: TGTGCCAGCAGCCCCTACCCCGGGACAAACAAAAACATTCAGTACTTC. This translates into CASSPYPGTNKNIQYF. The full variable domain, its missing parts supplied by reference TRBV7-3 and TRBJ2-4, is GAGVSQTPSNKVTEKGKYVELRCDPISGHTALYWYRQSLGQGPEFLIYFQGTGAADDSGLPNDRFFAVRPEGSVSTLKIQRTERGDSAVYLCASSPYPGTNKNIQYFGAGTRLSVL.

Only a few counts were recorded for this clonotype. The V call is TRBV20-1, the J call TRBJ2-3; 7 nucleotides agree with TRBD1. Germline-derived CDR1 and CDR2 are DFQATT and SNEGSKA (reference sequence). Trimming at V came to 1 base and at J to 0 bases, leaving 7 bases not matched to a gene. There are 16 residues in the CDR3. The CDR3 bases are TGCAGTGCTAGAGCGGGACAGCGAGCTAGCACAGATACGCAGTATTTT. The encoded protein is CSARAGQRASTDTQYF.

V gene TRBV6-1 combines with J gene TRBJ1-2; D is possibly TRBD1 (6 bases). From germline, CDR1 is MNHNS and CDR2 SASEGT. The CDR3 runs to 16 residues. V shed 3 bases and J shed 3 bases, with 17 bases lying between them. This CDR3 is CASSEGYRVLDYGYTF. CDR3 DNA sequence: TGTGCCAGCAGTGAGGGGTACAGGGTTTTGGACTATGGCTACACCTTC.

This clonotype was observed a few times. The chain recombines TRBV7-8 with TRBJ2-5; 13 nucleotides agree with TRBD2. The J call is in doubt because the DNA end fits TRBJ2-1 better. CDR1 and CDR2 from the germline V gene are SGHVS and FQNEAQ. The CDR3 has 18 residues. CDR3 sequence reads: CASIPRPPGTSGISEQFF. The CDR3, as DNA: TGTGCCAGCATCCCGCGCCCCCCCGGGACTAGCGGGATAAGTGAGCAGTTCTTC.

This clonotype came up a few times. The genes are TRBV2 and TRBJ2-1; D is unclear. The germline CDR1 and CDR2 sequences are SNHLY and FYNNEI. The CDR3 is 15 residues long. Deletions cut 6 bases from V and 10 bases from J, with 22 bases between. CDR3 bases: TGTGCCAGCAGCCGAACGCCTTCCGTTAAAGAGGAGCAGTTCTTC. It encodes CASSRTPSVKEEQFF.

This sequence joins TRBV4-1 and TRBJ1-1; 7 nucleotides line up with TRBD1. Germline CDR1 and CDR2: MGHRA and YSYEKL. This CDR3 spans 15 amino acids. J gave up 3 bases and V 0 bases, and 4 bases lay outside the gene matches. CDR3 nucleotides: TGCGCCAGCAGCCAAGATGGCAGGGGGGACACTGAAGCTTTCTTT. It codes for CASSQDGRGDTEAFF.